The 14 T cell receptor beta chains below were found in one sample sequenced in a study of siplizumab effects on memory and regulatory T cells (dated by TCRdb to the late 2010s). The library came from the immunoSEQ multiplex PCR assay. As stored in TCRdb, this immuneACCESS dataset retains in-frame rearrangements with V and J assigned. A fraction of the clones does not appear; measured against another copy, unresolved V genes explain less than half of the discrepancy, and the remainder lacks a known reason. This sample has approximately 100,000 clones in its table, and just under 95% of those were observed once. Of the sample, about 0.16% is held by the ten largest clones. The sample was non-Treg CD4+ T cells sorted from blood. According to the study, the label for this sample's cell subset or site signals: FACS-sorted unstimulated CD4+ non-regulatory T cells. The receptor set was obtained from a human donor in good health.

The chain uses TRBV7-2 and TRBJ2-3; D gene uncertain. The germline V gene encodes CDR1 SGHTA and CDR2 FQGNSA. The V end was cut by 3 bases, the J end by 6 bases, with 1 base between. This CDR3 has 10 amino acids. As DNA, the CDR3 is TGTGCCAGCAGCTTGGATACGCAGTATTTT. It translates to CASSLDTQYF.

The rearrangement links TRBV5-1 to TRBJ1-3; D ambiguous. This CDR3 spans 18 amino acids. Germline V gene lookup returns CDR1 SGHRS and CDR2 YFSETQ. V lost 3 bases and J lost 0, with 19 bases in between. CDR3 in amino acids: CASSSQIDNSNSGNTIYF. In DNA, the CDR3 is TGCGCCAGCAGCTCACAAATTGACAACAGCAACTCTGGAAACACCATATATTTT.

This clone was observed once. The chain combines TRBV7-3 with TRBJ2-3; D is possibly TRBD1 or TRBD2 (5 bases each). Trimming left V 2 bases short and J 4 bases short, with 13 bases between. This CDR3 spans 15 amino acids. Germline CDR1 reads SGHTA; CDR2 reads FQGTGA. The CDR3 bases are TGTGCCAGCAGCTTAGGTATGAGGGGCCCAGATACGCAGTATTTT. This gives the protein CASSLGMRGPDTQYF. Full variable domain (missing parts from reference TRBV7-3 and TRBJ2-3): GAGVSQTPSNKVTEKGKYVELRCDPISGHTALYWYRQSLGQGPEFLIYFQGTGAADDSGLPNDRFFAVRPEGSVSTLKIQRTERGDSAVYLCASSLGMRGPDTQYFGPGTRLTVL.

The chain joins TRBV5-4 to TRBJ1-1; 8 nucleotides match TRBD1. The germline gives CDR1 SGHNT, CDR2 YYREEE (reference sequence). J was trimmed by 5 bases and V by 3 bases; bases with no gene match: 9. The CDR3 is 15 amino acids. The CDR3 spells CASSSMTGVGTEAFF. In DNA form, the CDR3 reads TGTGCCAGCAGCTCGATGACAGGGGTCGGGACTGAAGCTTTCTTT.

The chain couples TRBV7-3 to TRBJ1-2, with TRBD1 identical over 8 bases. V lost 5 bases, J lost 0 bases, and 17 bases stayed unmatched. This CDR3 is built from 19 residues. Germline V gives CDR1 SGHTA, CDR2 FQGTGA. The CDR3 sequence: CASSRARVDRVVANYGYTF. CDR3 bases: TGTGCCAGCAGCCGAGCTAGAGTGGACAGGGTGGTTGCTAACTATGGCTACACCTTC.

This chain links TRBV11-2 with TRBJ1-2; possible D gene TRBD1, 6 bases. The germline gives CDR1 SGHAT, CDR2 FQNNGV. The V end was cut by 1 base, the J end by 3 bases, with 9 bases between. The CDR3 loop spans 14 amino acids. The CDR3 coding sequence is TGTGCCAGCAGCTTAGGACAGGTGGACTATGGCTACACCTTC. The encoded protein is CASSLGQVDYGYTF.

The rearrangement links TRBV4-1 to TRBJ1-1; D remains ambiguous. V was trimmed by 5 bases and J by 1 base, leaving 14 bases between them. CDR3 length: 15 residues. Germline CDR1 and CDR2: MGHRA and YSYEKL. CDR3 region: CASSSKWMGNTEAFF. DNA of the CDR3: TGCGCCAGCAGCTCCAAGTGGATGGGGAACACTGAAGCTTTCTTT.

The gene calls are TRBV2 and TRBJ2-7, with 7 bases fitting TRBD1. The V gene end was trimmed by 6 bases and the J gene end by 3 bases; junction bases not matched to a gene: 8. In germline, CDR1 is SNHLY, CDR2 FYNNEI. CDR3 length equals 14 residues. CDR3 sequence: CASSGRDRVYEQYF. CDR3 sequence (DNA): TGTGCCAGCAGCGGAAGGGACAGAGTCTACGAGCAGTACTTC.

This chain connects TRBV18 to TRBJ2-7; D may be TRBD2 (6 bases). The CDR3 contains 16 residues. CDR1 is KGHSH and CDR2 is LQKENI in the germline V gene. V gave up 4 bases and J gave up 3 bases, with 19 bases separating them. The CDR3 bases are TGTGCCAGCTCACACTTGGGGCAGGGAGGAAGCTACGAGCAGTACTTC. Translated, it gives CASSHLGQGGSYEQYF.

The CDR3 loop is CASQQTPYGYTF. In nucleotides, the CDR3 is TGTGCCAGCCAGCAGACCCCCTATGGCTACACCTTC. This chain uses TRBV5-5 with TRBJ1-2; D call uncertain. The germline V gene has CDR1 SGHKS and CDR2 YYEKEE (reference sequence). V lost 7 bases to trimming and J lost 4 bases, with 11 bases between them. This CDR3 is built from 12 residues. Complete variable domain (other parts from reference TRBV5-5 and TRBJ1-2): DAGVTQSPTHLIKTRGQQVTLRCSPISGHKSVSWYQQVLGQGPQFIFQYYEKEERGRGNFPDRFSARQFPNYSSELNVNALLLGDSALYLCASQQTPYGYTFGSGTRLTVV.

This chain's CDR3 is CASRGAGGRETQYF. The CDR3, as DNA: TGTGCCAGCAGGGGAGCGGGGGGCAGAGAGACCCAGTACTTC. The rearrangement links TRBV6-6 to TRBJ2-5, with 9 nucleotides matching TRBD2. The CDR3 loop spans 14 amino acids. Germline V lookup: CDR1 MNHNY, CDR2 SVGAGI (reference sequence). Unmatched junction bases numbered 6, after V lost 6 bases and J lost 4 bases.

The gene calls are TRBV11-2 and TRBJ2-5; D not resolved. The germline CDR1 and CDR2 sequences are SGHAT and FQNNGV. The CDR3 covers 12 residues. Deletions cut 1 base from V and 5 bases from J, with 5 bases between. The CDR3 region has the DNA TGTGCCAGCAGCTTAGCCCAGGAGACCCAGTACTTC. Its protein is CASSLAQETQYF.

This clone was detected once. The chain carries TRBV4-3 and TRBJ2-1, with a tentative D call TRBD1 (5 bases). Germline V gene sequence: CDR1 LGHNA, CDR2 YSLEER. The CDR3 is 12 residues long. Trimming took off 3 bases at V and 11 bases at J, with 11 bases between the two ends. CDR3 protein: CASSQDDSQQFF. The CDR3 DNA reads as TGCGCCAGCAGCCAGGATGACAGCCAGCAGTTCTTC.

V is TRBV28 and J is TRBJ1-2; TRBD1 might be the D (5 bases). CDR1 is MDHEN and CDR2 is SYDVKM in the germline V gene. CDR3 length: 12 amino acids. V was clipped by 10 bases and J by 4 bases, with 13 bases between them. CDR3 sequence: CATGQGGYGYTF. In DNA form, the CDR3 reads TGTGCCACCGGTCAGGGAGGCTATGGCTACACCTTC.